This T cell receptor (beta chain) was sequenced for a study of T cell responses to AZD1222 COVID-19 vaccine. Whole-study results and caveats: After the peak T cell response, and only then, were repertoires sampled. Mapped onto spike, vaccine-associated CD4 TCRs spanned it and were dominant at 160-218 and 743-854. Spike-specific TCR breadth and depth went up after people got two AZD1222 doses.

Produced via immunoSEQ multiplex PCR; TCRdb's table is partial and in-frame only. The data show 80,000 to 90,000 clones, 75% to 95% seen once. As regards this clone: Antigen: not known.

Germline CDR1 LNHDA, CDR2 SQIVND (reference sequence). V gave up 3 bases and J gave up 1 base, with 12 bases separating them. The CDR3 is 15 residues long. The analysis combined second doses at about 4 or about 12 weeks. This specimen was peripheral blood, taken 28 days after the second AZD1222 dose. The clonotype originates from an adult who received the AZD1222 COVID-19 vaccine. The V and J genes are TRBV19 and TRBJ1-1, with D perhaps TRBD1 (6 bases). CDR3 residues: CASSILQGANTEAFF. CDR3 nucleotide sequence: TGTGCCAGTAGTATCCTACAGGGAGCGAACACTGAAGCTTTCTTT.